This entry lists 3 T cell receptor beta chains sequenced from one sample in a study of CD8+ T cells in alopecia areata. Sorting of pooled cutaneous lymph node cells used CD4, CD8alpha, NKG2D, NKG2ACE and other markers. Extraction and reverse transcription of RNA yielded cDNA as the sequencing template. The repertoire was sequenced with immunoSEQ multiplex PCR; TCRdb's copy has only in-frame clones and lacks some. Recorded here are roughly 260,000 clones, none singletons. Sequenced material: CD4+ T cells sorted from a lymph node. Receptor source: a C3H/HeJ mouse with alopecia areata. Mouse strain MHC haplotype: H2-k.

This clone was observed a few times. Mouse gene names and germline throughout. CDR3: CASGEAGGHSDYTF. The CDR3 DNA, read in part, is TGTGCCAGCGGTGAGGCAGGGGGCCACTCC. The chain carries TRBV12-2 and TRBJ1-2; 8 bases are a match to TRBD1. The CDR3 end falls 4 residues outside the read, so it is completed with the germline J gene. Germline assignment: CDR1 SGHLS and CDR2 HYDKME. The CDR3 contains 14 residues. The V gene end was trimmed by 6 bases and the J gene end by 3 bases; junction bases not matched to a gene: 8.

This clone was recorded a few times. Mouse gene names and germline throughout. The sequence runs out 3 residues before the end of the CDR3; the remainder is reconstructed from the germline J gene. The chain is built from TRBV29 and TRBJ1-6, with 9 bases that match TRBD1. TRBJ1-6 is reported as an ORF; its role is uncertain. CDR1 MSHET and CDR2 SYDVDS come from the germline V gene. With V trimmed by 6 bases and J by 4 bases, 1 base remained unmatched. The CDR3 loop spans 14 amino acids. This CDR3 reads CASRGQGYNSPLYF. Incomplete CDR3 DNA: TGTGCTAGCAGGGGACAGGGATATAATTCGCCC.

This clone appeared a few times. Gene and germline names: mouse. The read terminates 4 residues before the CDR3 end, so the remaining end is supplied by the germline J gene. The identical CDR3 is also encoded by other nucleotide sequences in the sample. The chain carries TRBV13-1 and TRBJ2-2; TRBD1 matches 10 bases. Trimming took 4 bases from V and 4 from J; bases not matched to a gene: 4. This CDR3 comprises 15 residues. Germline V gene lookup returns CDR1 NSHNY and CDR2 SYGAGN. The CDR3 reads CASSRDRGGTGQLYF. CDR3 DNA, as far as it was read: TGTGCCAGCAGTCGGGACAGGGGTGGCACCGGG.